The rows below give T cell receptor beta chains drawn from one sample of a study of vaccination effects on CD4 cells after COVID-19. The data were produced by immunoSEQ multiplex PCR, yet TCRdb's version contains in-frame clones alone and is incomplete. The sample records about 69,000 clones, roughly 81% being singletons. Antigens of these TCRs are unknown. The sample consisted of CD4+ T cells from PBMCs cultured with HCoV-229E spike peptides, taken after COVID-19 vaccination. All receptors derive from a human donor who received a COVID-19 vaccine. The CDR3 runs from the conserved cysteine through the conserved F or W. D genes are given only for firm matches. Size values are once, few and many counts, or a class for expanded clones, and some rows have none.

D: NA; J: TRBJ2-3; size: NA; V: TRBV18; CDR3: CASSLKPPRGRTDTQYF; DNA: TGTGCCAGCTCACTAAAACCACCCCGGGGGCGCACAGATACGCAGTATTTT
D: NA; J: TRBJ2-3; size: NA; V: TRBV7-8; CDR3: CASKRGGDTLRDTQYF; DNA: TGTGCCAGCAAAAGGGGGGGGGACACGCTGAGGGATACGCAGTATTTT
D: NA; J: TRBJ2-2; size: NA; V: TRBV28; CDR3: CASSFPGSPNTGELFF; DNA: TGTGCCAGCAGTTTTCCAGGGAGCCCGAACACCGGGGAGCTGTTTTTT
D: NA; J: TRBJ1-5; size: once; V: TRBV12-3/TRBV12-4; CDR3: CATSLGNQPQHF; DNA: TGTGCCACCAGCCTTGGGAATCAGCCCCAGCATTTT
D: NA; J: TRBJ1-2; size: NA; V: TRBV5-4; CDR3: CASSLQTGTYGYTF; DNA: TGTGCCAGCAGCTTGCAAACAGGGACCTATGGCTACACCTTC
D: NA; J: TRBJ1-5; size: NA; V: TRBV10-2; CDR3: CASSDPGHNQPQHF; DNA: TGCGCCAGCAGTGACCCAGGCCACAATCAGCCCCAGCATTTT
D: TRBD1; J: TRBJ1-2; size: once; V: TRBV7-9; CDR3: CASSPTPYRDRGGYGYTF; DNA: TGTGCCAGCAGCCCAACACCATACCGGGACAGGGGCGGGTATGGCTACACCTTC
D: NA; J: TRBJ1-5; size: NA; V: TRBV5-6; CDR3: CASSLEGRANQPQHF; DNA: TGTGCCAGCAGCTTGGAGGGCAGGGCGAATCAGCCCCAGCATTTT
D: NA; J: TRBJ2-5; size: NA; V: TRBV28; CDR3: CASRWGTRETQYF; DNA: TGTGCCAGCAGGTGGGGAACAAGGGAGACCCAGTACTTC
D: NA; J: TRBJ1-6; size: few; V: TRBV2; CDR3: CASSEFAGRVGSPLHF; DNA: TGTGCCAGCAGTGAATTCGCGGGTAGGGTCGGATCACCCCTCCACTTT
D: NA; J: TRBJ2-1; size: NA; V: TRBV28; CDR3: CASSSAGQPSYNEQFF; DNA: TGTGCCAGCAGTTCCGCCGGACAGCCCTCCTACAATGAGCAGTTCTTC
D: TRBD2; J: TRBJ2-2; size: NA; V: TRBV7-2; CDR3: CASSLATSGGAGELFF; DNA: TGTGCCAGCAGCTTAGCGACGAGCGGGGGGGCAGGGGAGCTGTTTTTT
D: NA; J: TRBJ2-3; size: few; V: TRBV5-1; CDR3: CASSPGTYTDTQYF; DNA: TGCGCCAGCAGCCCAGGGACCTACACAGATACGCAGTATTTT
D: NA; J: TRBJ2-5; size: NA; V: TRBV7-9; CDR3: CASSRQVETQYF; DNA: TGTGCCAGCAGCCGTCAGGTGGAGACCCAGTACTTC
D: NA; J: TRBJ1-1; size: NA; V: TRBV2; CDR3: CASKLSGVMNTEAFF; DNA: TGTGCCAGCAAGTTGTCAGGAGTTATGAACACTGAAGCTTTCTTT